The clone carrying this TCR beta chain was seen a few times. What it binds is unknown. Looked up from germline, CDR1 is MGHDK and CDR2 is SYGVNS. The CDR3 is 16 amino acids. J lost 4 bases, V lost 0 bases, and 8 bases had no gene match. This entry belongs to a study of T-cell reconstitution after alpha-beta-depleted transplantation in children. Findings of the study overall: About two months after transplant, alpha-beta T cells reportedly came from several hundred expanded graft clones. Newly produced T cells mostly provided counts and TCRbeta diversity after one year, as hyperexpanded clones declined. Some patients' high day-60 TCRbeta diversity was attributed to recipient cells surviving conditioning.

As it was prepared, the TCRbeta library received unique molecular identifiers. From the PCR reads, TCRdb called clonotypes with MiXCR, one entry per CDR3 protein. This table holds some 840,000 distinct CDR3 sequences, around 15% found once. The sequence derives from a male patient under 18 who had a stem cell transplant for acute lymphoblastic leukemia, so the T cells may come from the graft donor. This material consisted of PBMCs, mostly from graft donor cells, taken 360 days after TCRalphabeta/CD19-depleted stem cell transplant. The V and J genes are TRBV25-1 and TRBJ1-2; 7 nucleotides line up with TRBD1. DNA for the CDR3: TGTGCCAGCAGTGAATACGGGACAGTACGTGGCTATGGCTACACCTTC. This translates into CASSEYGTVRGYGYTF.